The next 5 T cell receptor beta chains were all read from a single sample in a study of T cell responses to AZD1222 COVID-19 vaccine. Using immunoSEQ multiplex PCR, the repertoire was profiled, and TCRdb retains in-frame clones only, with some absent. This sample carries 100,000 to 150,000 clones, about 89% of them seen once, and the ten largest clones take approximately 4.5%. The sequenced sample was peripheral blood, obtained on day 0 of AZD1222 vaccination. The receptors were gathered from an adult in good health.

V and J are TRBV28 and TRBJ1-2, with a possible D match to TRBD1 (5 bases). The V gene lost 5 bases and the J gene lost 3 bases, with 10 bases spanning the gap. Looked up from germline, CDR1 is MDHEN and CDR2 is SYDVKM. CDR3 length: 13 residues. The CDR3 reads CASSGDAYYGYTF. For the CDR3, the DNA is TGTGCCAGCAGTGGGGACGCCTACTATGGCTACACCTTC.

The chain recombines TRBV4-1 with TRBJ1-2; D is ambiguous. Germline V gene sequence: CDR1 MGHRA, CDR2 YSYEKL. The V end was cut by 1 base, the J end by 0 bases, with 9 bases between. The length of the CDR3 is 15 residues. CDR3 sequence reads: CASSQGSEANYGYTF. The CDR3 DNA reads as TGCGCCAGCAGCCAAGGATCGGAAGCTAACTATGGCTACACCTTC.

Note on this clone: The junction departs from the called germline gene at one end, perhaps through a read error. The chain joins TRBV3-1 (or the pseudogene TRBV3-2) to TRBJ1-2; D is uncertain. The CDR3 has 14 amino acids. CDR1 and CDR2 (germline): LGHDT, YNNKEL (reference sequence). CDR3 in amino acids: CASSQDVPSFGYTF. CDR3 coding DNA: TGTGCCAGTAGCCAAGATGTACCGAGTTTTGGCTACACCTTC.

The sample holds one count of this clone. The chain recombines TRBV2 with TRBJ2-7, with D possibly matching TRBD2 (6 bases). CDR3 length: 13 amino acids. V lost 6 bases and J lost 3, with 12 bases in between. The germline gives CDR1 SNHLY, CDR2 FYNNEI. As DNA, the CDR3 is TGTGCCAGCAGACGGAGGAGGGGCTACGAGCAGTACTTC. It specifies CASRRRRGYEQYF.

The CDR3 sequence is CASSVRTSGVYNEQFF. CDR3 sequence (DNA): TGTGCCAGCAGTGTCCGGACTAGCGGGGTCTACAATGAGCAGTTCTTC. This chain uses TRBV2 with TRBJ2-1; TRBD2 aligns across 12 bases. The CDR3 runs to 16 residues. Germline assignment: CDR1 SNHLY and CDR2 FYNNEI. The junction had 4 bases not matched to a gene; V was cut back by 4 bases and J by 3 bases.